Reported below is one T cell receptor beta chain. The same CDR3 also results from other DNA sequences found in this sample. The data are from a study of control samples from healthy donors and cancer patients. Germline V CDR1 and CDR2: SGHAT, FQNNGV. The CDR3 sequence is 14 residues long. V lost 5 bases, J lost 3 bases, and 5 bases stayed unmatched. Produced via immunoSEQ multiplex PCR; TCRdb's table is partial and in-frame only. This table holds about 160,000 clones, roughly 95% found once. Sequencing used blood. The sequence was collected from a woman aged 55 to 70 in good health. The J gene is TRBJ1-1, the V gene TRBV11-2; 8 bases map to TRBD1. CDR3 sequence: CASSRRTGYTEAFF. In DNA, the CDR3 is TGTGCCAGCAGCCGAAGGACAGGGTACACTGAAGCTTTCTTT.